These T cell receptor beta chains were read from a single sample in a study of tissue T cells after allogeneic stem cell transplantation. The protocol was immunoSEQ multiplex PCR, while the TCRdb copy is restricted to in-frame clones and leaves out a portion. In the table there are about 28,000 clones, over 75% of which are singletons. Sequenced material: blood, taken before transplantation. The receptor set was obtained from a woman aged 18-55 years who later had graft-versus-host disease after an allogeneic stem cell transplant. CDR3s include the opening cysteine and the closing phenylalanine or tryptophan. The D gene is left open where the match is weak. Clone size is not always given. Where it is, it says once, few, many or a class for expanded clones.

V: TRBV6-2/TRBV6-3; J: TRBJ1-1; D: .; size: few; CDR3: CASSPRLVRNTEAFF; DNA: TGTGCCAGCAGTCCCCGACTTGTCAGAAACACTGAAGCTTTCTTT
V: TRBV5-1; J: TRBJ2-7; D: .; size: .; CDR3: CASSLAPVPSYEQYF; DNA: TGCGCCAGCAGCTTGGCCCCCGTCCCATCCTACGAGCAGTACTTC
V: TRBV2; J: TRBJ1-1; D: .; size: .; CDR3: CASSEATGQAKEAFF; DNA: TGTGCCAGCAGTGAAGCGACTGGGCAGGCCAAAGAAGCTTTCTTT
V: TRBV7-3; J: TRBJ1-2; D: TRBD1; size: .; CDR3: CASSLEPGQPYGYTF; DNA: TGTGCCAGCAGCTTAGAACCGGGACAGCCTTATGGCTACACCTTC
V: TRBV27; J: TRBJ1-1; D: .; size: .; CDR3: CASSLMGASYMNTEAFF; DNA: TGTGCCAGCAGTTTAATGGGGGCCTCATATATGAACACTGAAGCTTTCTTT
V: TRBV23-1; J: TRBJ1-2; D: .; size: .; CDR3: CASTPWRMGYGYTF; DNA: TGCGCCAGCACCCCATGGAGGATGGGGTATGGCTACACCTTC
V: TRBV10-3; J: TRBJ1-1; D: .; size: .; CDR3: CAIREQRTEAFF; DNA: TGTGCCATCAGAGAACAGCGTACTGAAGCTTTCTTT
V: TRBV4-1; J: TRBJ2-7; D: .; size: .; CDR3: CASSQAAFYEQYF; DNA: TGCGCCAGCAGCCAAGCGGCCTTCTACGAGCAGTACTTC
V: TRBV29-1; J: TRBJ1-2; D: .; size: .; CDR3: CSVDRIKGNLPNYGYTF; DNA: TGCAGCGTTGACCGAATAAAAGGGAATCTACCTAACTATGGCTACACCTTC
V: TRBV4-3; J: TRBJ2-1; D: .; size: .; CDR3: CASSADYSYNEQFF; DNA: TGCGCCAGCAGCGCGGACTATTCCTACAATGAGCAGTTCTTC
V: TRBV15; J: TRBJ1-1; D: .; size: .; CDR3: CATSRVGSTEAFF; DNA: TGTGCCACCAGCAGAGTTGGGTCCACTGAAGCTTTCTTT
V: TRBV24-1; J: TRBJ2-2; D: TRBD2; size: .; CDR3: CATSDLGRGSGELFF; DNA: TGTGCCACCAGTGATTTGGGGCGGGGGTCCGGGGAGCTGTTTTTT
V: TRBV6-5; J: TRBJ1-4; D: .; size: .; CDR3: CASRGDRRASEKLFF; DNA: TGTGCCAGCAGAGGGGACCGTCGAGCATCGGAAAAACTGTTTTTT
V: TRBV3-1/TRBV3-2; J: TRBJ2-3; D: .; size: .; CDR3: CASSQGGVGRRYF; DNA: TGTGCCAGCAGCCAAGGAGGGGTGGGGCGCCGGTATTTT
V: TRBV11-2; J: TRBJ2-5; D: .; size: .; CDR3: CASSLTSFQETQYF; DNA: TGTGCCAGCAGCTTAACGAGCTTCCAAGAGACCCAGTACTTC
V: TRBV3-1/TRBV3-2; J: TRBJ1-2; D: .; size: once; CDR3: CASSQEGRGGYTF; DNA: TGTGCCAGCAGCCAAGAAGGTAGGGGAGGCTACACCTTC
V: TRBV28; J: TRBJ2-1; D: TRBD2; size: .; CDR3: CASSLARDYSYNEQFF; DNA: TGTGCCAGCAGTTTAGCCAGGGACTACTCCTACAATGAGCAGTTCTTC
V: TRBV5-1; J: TRBJ1-2; D: .; size: .; CDR3: CASSLAAAYGYTF; DNA: TGCGCCAGCAGCTTGGCGGCAGCATATGGCTACACCTTC
V: TRBV4-1; J: TRBJ2-1; D: TRBD2; size: .; CDR3: CASSPLLLAGGPGNEQFF; DNA: TGCGCCAGCAGCCCACTACTCCTAGCGGGAGGGCCTGGGAATGAGCAGTTCTTC
V: TRBV4-1; J: TRBJ2-7; D: .; size: once; CDR3: CASSPIYEGSYEQYF; DNA: TGCGCCAGCAGCCCTATATACGAGGGCTCCTACGAGCAGTACTTC
V: TRBV3-1/TRBV3-2; J: TRBJ2-5; D: .; size: few; CDR3: CASSQGAGWGETQYF; DNA: TGTGCCAGCAGCCAAGGCGCAGGGTGGGGGGAGACCCAGTACTTC
V: TRBV20-1; J: TRBJ2-3; D: .; size: once; CDR3: CSAPGVDTQYF; DNA: TGCAGTGCTCCCGGAGTAGATACGCAGTATTTT
V: TRBV5-1; J: TRBJ1-1; D: TRBD1; size: once; CDR3: CASSLGGTENTEAFF; DNA: TGCGCCAGCAGCTTGGGAGGGACAGAGAACACTGAAGCTTTCTTT
V: TRBV19; J: TRBJ1-1; D: .; size: .; CDR3: CASSIGGRKGYTEAFF; DNA: TGTGCCAGTAGTATAGGAGGACGAAAAGGGTACACTGAAGCTTTCTTT
V: TRBV5-6; J: TRBJ1-1; D: .; size: .; CDR3: CASGPRTEAFF; DNA: TGTGCCAGCGGGCCCCGGACTGAAGCTTTCTTT
V: TRBV6-2/TRBV6-3; J: TRBJ2-3; D: .; size: .; CDR3: CASSSVDTDTQYF; DNA: TGTGCCAGCAGTTCCGTGGACACAGATACGCAGTATTTT
V: TRBV28; J: TRBJ1-2; D: .; size: .; CDR3: CASSLGHGYTF; DNA: TGTGCCAGCAGTTTAGGTCACGGCTACACCTTC
V: TRBV4-1; J: TRBJ2-7; D: .; size: .; CDR3: CASSQARGGEQYF; DNA: TGCGCCAGCAGCCAAGCACGGGGCGGCGAGCAGTACTTC
V: TRBV6-5; J: TRBJ1-1; D: .; size: .; CDR3: CASSYRDISTEAFF; DNA: TGTGCCAGCAGTTACCGGGACATCTCCACTGAAGCTTTCTTT
V: TRBV3-1/TRBV3-2; J: TRBJ1-1; D: TRBD1; size: .; CDR3: CARMGARTGGIGLNTEAFF; DNA: TGTGCCAGAATGGGGGCTAGGACAGGGGGCATTGGATTGAACACTGAAGCTTTCTTT
V: TRBV10-2; J: TRBJ1-4; D: .; size: once; CDR3: CASSKDPRGATNEKLFF; DNA: TGCGCCAGCAGTAAAGACCCCCGCGGCGCAACTAATGAAAAACTGTTTTTT
V: TRBV7-6; J: TRBJ2-7; D: .; size: .; CDR3: CASGSTGYEQYF; DNA: TGTGCCTCGGGCTCCACGGGATACGAGCAGTACTTC
V: TRBV23-1; J: TRBJ2-1; D: TRBD2; size: .; CDR3: CASSQFRAGEIEQFF; DNA: TGCGCCAGCAGTCAATTCAGAGCGGGAGAGATTGAGCAGTTCTTC
V: TRBV6-5; J: TRBJ1-1; D: .; size: .; CDR3: CASRPDAGMNTEAFF; DNA: TGTGCCAGCCGGCCTGACGCAGGCATGAACACTGAAGCTTTCTTT
V: TRBV10-3; J: TRBJ2-2; D: TRBD1; size: .; CDR3: CAISDPDRTGELFF; DNA: TGTGCCATCAGTGACCCGGACAGGACCGGGGAGCTGTTTTTT
V: TRBV6-2/TRBV6-3; J: TRBJ1-5; D: .; size: .; CDR3: CASSYPRIASNQPQHF; DNA: TGTGCCAGCAGTTACCCCCGGATAGCTAGCAATCAGCCCCAGCATTTT
V: TRBV29-1; J: TRBJ2-7; D: TRBD1; size: .; CDR3: CSVLHRDSYEQYF; DNA: TGCAGCGTTTTACACCGGGACAGCTACGAGCAGTACTTC
V: TRBV19; J: TRBJ2-3; D: TRBD2; size: .; CDR3: CASRFRRDYLTDTQYF; DNA: TGTGCCAGTAGATTCAGGCGGGACTACCTCACAGATACGCAGTATTTT
V: TRBV27; J: TRBJ1-1; D: .; size: .; CDR3: CASSFMGINTEAFF; DNA: TGTGCCAGCAGTTTTATGGGAATTAACACTGAAGCTTTCTTT
V: TRBV9; J: TRBJ1-2; D: .; size: .; CDR3: CASSPRGRADYGYTF; DNA: TGTGCCAGCAGCCCCCGAGGCCGGGCGGACTATGGCTACACCTTC
V: TRBV6-5; J: TRBJ2-1; D: .; size: once; CDR3: CASSQAPPIYNEQFF; DNA: TGTGCCAGCAGCCAGGCCCCACCCATCTACAATGAGCAGTTCTTC
V: TRBV28; J: TRBJ2-7; D: .; size: .; CDR3: CASTGPDGNYEQYF; DNA: TGTGCCAGCACGGGGCCGGACGGAAACTACGAGCAGTACTTC
V: TRBV5-1; J: TRBJ1-1; D: .; size: .; CDR3: CASSPSEWGGTEAFF; DNA: TGCGCCAGCAGCCCTTCTGAGTGGGGAGGGACTGAAGCTTTCTTT
V: TRBV9; J: TRBJ1-5; D: .; size: .; CDR3: CASSVNQGWDQPQHF; DNA: TGTGCCAGCAGCGTAAATCAGGGCTGGGATCAGCCCCAGCATTTT
V: TRBV6-6; J: TRBJ2-7; D: TRBD2; size: .; CDR3: CASRQEQGLVYEQYF; DNA: TGTGCCAGCAGACAAGAGCAGGGACTAGTCTACGAGCAGTACTTC
V: TRBV7-9; J: TRBJ1-5; D: .; size: .; CDR3: CASSSGSRVAGQHF; DNA: TGTGCCAGCAGCTCAGGGTCGAGGGTCGCGGGCCAGCATTTT
V: TRBV19; J: TRBJ2-3; D: TRBD2; size: few; CDR3: CASSPLTGGSSDTQYF; DNA: TGTGCCAGTAGTCCCCTGACGGGGGGGAGCTCAGATACGCAGTATTTT
V: TRBV6-1; J: TRBJ1-5; D: TRBD1; size: once; CDR3: CASSEKEGTGNQPQHF; DNA: TGTGCCAGCAGTGAAAAAGAAGGGACAGGGAATCAGCCCCAGCATTTT
V: TRBV27; J: TRBJ1-2; D: .; size: .; CDR3: CASARQAFPNYGYTF; DNA: TGTGCCAGCGCTCGGCAGGCGTTTCCTAACTATGGCTACACCTTC
V: TRBV10-1; J: TRBJ1-1; D: .; size: few; CDR3: CASSDGRGKTTEAFF; DNA: TGCGCCAGCAGTGATGGTCGTGGGAAGACCACTGAAGCTTTCTTT
V: TRBV30; J: TRBJ1-1; D: .; size: .; CDR3: CAWSVLQMNTEAFF; DNA: TGTGCCTGGAGTGTACTACAGATGAACACTGAAGCTTTCTTT
V: TRBV18; J: TRBJ2-3; D: TRBD2; size: .; CDR3: CASSQPLAGGDTQYF; DNA: TGTGCCAGCTCCCAACCCCTTGCGGGGGGGGATACGCAGTATTTT
V: TRBV7-2; J: TRBJ1-2; D: TRBD1; size: .; CDR3: CASSVGTADGYTF; DNA: TGTGCCAGCAGCGTCGGGACAGCCGATGGCTACACCTTC
V: TRBV24-1; J: TRBJ2-2; D: .; size: .; CDR3: CATSWDGELFF; DNA: TGTGCCACCAGTTGGGACGGGGAGCTGTTTTTT
V: TRBV27; J: TRBJ2-2; D: .; size: .; CDR3: CASSPPTGELFF; DNA: TGTGCCAGCAGTCCCCCCACCGGGGAGCTGTTTTTT
V: TRBV19; J: TRBJ1-1; D: TRBD1; size: .; CDR3: CASSSGGPWNTEAFF; DNA: TGTGCCAGTAGTTCAGGGGGCCCATGGAATACTGAAGCTTTCTTT
V: TRBV10-1; J: TRBJ1-1; D: .; size: .; CDR3: CASSDEGTEAFF; DNA: TGCGCCAGCAGTGATGAGGGGACGGAAGCTTTCTTT